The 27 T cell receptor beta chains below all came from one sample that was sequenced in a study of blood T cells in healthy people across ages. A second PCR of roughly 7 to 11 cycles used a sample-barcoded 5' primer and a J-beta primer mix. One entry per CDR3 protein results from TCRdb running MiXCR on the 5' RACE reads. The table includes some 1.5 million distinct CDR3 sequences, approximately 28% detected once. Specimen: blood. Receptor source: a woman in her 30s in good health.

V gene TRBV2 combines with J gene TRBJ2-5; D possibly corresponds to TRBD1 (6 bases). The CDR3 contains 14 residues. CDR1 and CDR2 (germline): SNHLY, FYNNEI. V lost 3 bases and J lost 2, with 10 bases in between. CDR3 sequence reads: CASSDGQGQETQYF. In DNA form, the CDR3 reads TGTGCCAGCAGTGACGGGCAGGGGCAAGAGACCCAGTACTTC.

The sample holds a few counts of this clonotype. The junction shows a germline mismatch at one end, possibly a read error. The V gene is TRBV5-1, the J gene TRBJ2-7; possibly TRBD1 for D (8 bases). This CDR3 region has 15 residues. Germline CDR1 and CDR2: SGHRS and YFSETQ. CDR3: CAGSVDREGPYEQYF. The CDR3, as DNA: TGCGCCGGCAGCGTGGACAGGGAGGGCCCCTACGAGCAGTACTTC.

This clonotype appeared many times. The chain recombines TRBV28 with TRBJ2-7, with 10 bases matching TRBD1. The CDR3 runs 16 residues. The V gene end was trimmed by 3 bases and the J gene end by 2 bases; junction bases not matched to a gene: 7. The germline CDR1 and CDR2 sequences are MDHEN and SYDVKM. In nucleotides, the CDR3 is TGTGCCAGCAGTTTCACCGGGACAGGGGACCCCTACGAGCAGTACTTC. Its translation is CASSFTGTGDPYEQYF.

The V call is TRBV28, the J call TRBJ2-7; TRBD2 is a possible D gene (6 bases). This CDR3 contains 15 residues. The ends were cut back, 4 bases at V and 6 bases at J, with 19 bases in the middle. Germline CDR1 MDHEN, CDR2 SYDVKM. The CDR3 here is CASSSLTSTGGEQYF. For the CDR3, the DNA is TGTGCCAGCAGTTCCCTCACTAGTACCGGGGGCGAGCAGTACTTC.

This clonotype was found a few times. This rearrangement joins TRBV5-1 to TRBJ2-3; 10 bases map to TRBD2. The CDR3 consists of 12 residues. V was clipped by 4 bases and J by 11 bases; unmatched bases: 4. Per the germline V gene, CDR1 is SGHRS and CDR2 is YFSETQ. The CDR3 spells CASSVAGGGQYF. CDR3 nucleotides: TGCGCCAGCAGCGTAGCGGGAGGTGGGCAGTATTTT.

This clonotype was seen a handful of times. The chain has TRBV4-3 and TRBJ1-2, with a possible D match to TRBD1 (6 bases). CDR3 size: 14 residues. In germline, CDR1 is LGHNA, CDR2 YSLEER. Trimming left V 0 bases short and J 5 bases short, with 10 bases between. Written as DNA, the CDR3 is TGCGCCAGCAGCCAAGATAGGGACAAGTATGGCTACACCTTC. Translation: CASSQDRDKYGYTF.

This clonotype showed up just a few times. The CDR3 DNA follows: TGTGCCAGCAGGCTCACCTCGGGACTCTCCGATGAGCAGTTCTTC. It encodes CASRLTSGLSDEQFF. The gene calls are TRBV6-5 and TRBJ2-1; TRBD2 might be the D (6 bases). V was pared by 6 bases and J by 8 bases, with 20 bases between. CDR3 length: 15 residues. Germline assignment: CDR1 MNHEY and CDR2 SVGAGI.

The CDR3 reads CASSFATSGLLYEQYF. DNA of the CDR3: TGTGCCAGCAGTTTTGCTACTAGCGGGTTACTCTACGAGCAGTACTTC. The chain uses TRBV6-5 and TRBJ2-7; TRBD2 matches 9 bases. V dropped 4 bases and J dropped 3; count of bases not matched to a gene: 10. Germline loops: CDR1 MNHEY, CDR2 SVGAGI. The length of the CDR3 is 16 residues.

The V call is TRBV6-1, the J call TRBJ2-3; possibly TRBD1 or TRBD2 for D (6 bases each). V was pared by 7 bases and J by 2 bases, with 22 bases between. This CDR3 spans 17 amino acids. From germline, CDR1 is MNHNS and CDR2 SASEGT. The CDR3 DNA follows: TGTGCCAGCACCCTAGGGGGAGGACTATGGGTCACAGATACGCAGTATTTT. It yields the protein CASTLGGGLWVTDTQYF.

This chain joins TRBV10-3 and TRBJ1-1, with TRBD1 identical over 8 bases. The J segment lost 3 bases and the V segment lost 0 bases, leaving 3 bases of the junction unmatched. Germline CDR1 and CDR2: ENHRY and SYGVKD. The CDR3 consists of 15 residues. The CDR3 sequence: CAISESGTGHTEAFF. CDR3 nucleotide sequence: TGTGCCATCAGTGAGTCGGGGACAGGACACACTGAAGCTTTCTTT.

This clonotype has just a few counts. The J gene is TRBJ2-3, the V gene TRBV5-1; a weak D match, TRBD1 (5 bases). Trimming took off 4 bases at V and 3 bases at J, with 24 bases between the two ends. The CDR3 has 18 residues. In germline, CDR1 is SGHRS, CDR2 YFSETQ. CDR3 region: CASSGGKTALGATDTQYF. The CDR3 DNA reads TGCGCCAGCAGCGGCGGAAAAACTGCCCTAGGGGCAACAGATACGCAGTATTTT.

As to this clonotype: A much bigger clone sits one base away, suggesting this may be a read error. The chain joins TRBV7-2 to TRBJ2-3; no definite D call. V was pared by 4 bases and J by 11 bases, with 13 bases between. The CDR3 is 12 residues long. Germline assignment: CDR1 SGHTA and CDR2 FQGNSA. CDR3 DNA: TGTGCCAGCAGCTCAAGCACCCCCTGGCAGTATTTT. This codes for CASSSSTPWQYF. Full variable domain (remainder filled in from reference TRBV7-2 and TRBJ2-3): GAGVSQSPSNKVTEKGKDVELRCDPISGHTALYWYRQSLGQGLEFLIYFQGNSAPDKSGLPSDRFSAERTGGSVSTLTIQRTQQEDSAVYLCASSSSTPWQYFGPGTRLTVL.

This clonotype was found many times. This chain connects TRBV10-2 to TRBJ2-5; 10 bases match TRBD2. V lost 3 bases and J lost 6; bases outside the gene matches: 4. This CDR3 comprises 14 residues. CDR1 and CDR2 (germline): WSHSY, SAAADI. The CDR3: CASSEAGGSKTQYF. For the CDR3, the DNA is TGCGCCAGCAGTGAAGCGGGGGGGTCCAAGACCCAGTACTTC.

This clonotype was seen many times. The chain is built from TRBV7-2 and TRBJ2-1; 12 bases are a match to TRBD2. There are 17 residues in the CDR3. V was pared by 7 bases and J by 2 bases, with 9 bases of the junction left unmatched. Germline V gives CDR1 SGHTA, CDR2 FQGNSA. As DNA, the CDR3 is TGTGCCAGCAAATCCCCGGGACTAGCGGGTACCTACAATGAGCAGTTCTTC. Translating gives CASKSPGLAGTYNEQFF.

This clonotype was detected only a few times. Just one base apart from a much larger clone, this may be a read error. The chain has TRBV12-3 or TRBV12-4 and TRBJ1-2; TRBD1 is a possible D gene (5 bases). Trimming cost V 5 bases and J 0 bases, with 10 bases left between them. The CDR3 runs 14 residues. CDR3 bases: TGTGCCAGCAGTCCAGGGTTGACTAACTATGGCTACACCTTC. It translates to CASSPGLTNYGYTF.

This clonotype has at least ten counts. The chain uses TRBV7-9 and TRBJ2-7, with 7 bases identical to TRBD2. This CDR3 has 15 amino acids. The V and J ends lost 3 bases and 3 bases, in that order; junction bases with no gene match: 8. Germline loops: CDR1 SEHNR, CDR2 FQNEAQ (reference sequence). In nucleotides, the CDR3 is TGTGCCAGCAGCTTCCCTTCCGGGGGGTTCTACGAGCAGTACTTC. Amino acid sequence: CASSFPSGGFYEQYF.

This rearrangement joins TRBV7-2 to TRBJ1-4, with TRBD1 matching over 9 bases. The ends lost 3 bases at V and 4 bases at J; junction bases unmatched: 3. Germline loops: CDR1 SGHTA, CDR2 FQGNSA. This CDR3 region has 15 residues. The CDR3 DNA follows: TGTGCCAGCAGCTTTCGACAGGGGGGTAATGAAAAACTGTTTTTT. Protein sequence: CASSFRQGGNEKLFF.

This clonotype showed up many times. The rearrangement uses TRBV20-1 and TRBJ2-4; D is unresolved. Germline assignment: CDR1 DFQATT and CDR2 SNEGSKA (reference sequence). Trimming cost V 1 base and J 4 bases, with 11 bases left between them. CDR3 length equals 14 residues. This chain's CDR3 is CSARGQELKNIQYF. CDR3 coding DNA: TGCAGTGCTAGAGGCCAGGAGCTTAAAAACATTCAGTACTTC.

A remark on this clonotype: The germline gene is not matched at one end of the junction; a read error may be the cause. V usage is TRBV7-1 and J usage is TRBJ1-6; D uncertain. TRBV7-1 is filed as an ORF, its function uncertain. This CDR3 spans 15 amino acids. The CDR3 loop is CASSLERTGNSPRHF. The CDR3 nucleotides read TGTGCCAGCAGCTTAGAAAGGACGGGGAATTCACCCCGCCACTTT.

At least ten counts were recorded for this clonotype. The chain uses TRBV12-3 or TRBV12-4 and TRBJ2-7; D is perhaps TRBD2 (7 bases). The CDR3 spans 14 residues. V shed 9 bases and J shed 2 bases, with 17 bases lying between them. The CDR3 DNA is TGTGCCAGTTCACCTTTCGGGGGGCCCTACGAGCAGTACTTC. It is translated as CASSPFGGPYEQYF.

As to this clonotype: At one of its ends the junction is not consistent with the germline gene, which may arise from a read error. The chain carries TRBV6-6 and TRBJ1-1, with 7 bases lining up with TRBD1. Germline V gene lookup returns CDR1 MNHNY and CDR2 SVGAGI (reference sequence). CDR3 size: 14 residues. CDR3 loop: CAGREQGPPNVAFF. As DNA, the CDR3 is TGTGCCGGCAGAGAACAGGGGCCTCCCAACGTAGCTTTCTTT.

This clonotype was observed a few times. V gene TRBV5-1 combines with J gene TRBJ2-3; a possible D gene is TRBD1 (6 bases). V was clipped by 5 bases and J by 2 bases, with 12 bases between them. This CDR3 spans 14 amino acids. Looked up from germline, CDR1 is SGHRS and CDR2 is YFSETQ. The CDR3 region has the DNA TGCGCCAGCAGAAAACAGGGAACCACAGATACGCAGTATTTT. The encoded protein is CASRKQGTTDTQYF.

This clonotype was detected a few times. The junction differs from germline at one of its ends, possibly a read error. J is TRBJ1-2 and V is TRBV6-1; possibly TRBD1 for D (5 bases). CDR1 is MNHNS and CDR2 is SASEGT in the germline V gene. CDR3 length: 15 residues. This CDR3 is CASSGGASANYGYTF. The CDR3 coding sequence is TGTGCCAGTAGTGGAGGGGCCTCTGCTAACTATGGCTACACCTTC.

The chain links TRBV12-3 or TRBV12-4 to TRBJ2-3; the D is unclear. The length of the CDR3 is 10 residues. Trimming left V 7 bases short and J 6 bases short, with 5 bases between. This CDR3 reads CASKRDTQYF. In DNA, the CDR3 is TGTGCCAGCAAAAGGGATACGCAGTATTTT.

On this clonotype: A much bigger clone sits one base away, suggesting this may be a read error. The CDR3 region is CAGTSGAAYEQYF. The CDR3 nucleotides are TGTGCCGGGACTAGCGGAGCGGCTTACGAGCAGTACTTC. This sequence joins TRBV2 and TRBJ2-4, with 11 nucleotides matching TRBD2. The end of the DNA is better explained by TRBJ2-7, so the J call may be wrong. This CDR3 has 13 amino acids. Germline V gene sequence: CDR1 SNHLY, CDR2 FYNNEI.

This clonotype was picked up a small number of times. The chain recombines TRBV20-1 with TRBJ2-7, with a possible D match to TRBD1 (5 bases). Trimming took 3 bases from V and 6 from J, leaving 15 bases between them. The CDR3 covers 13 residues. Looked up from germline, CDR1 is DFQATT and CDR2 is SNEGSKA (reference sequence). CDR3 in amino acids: CSASVTAGSEQYF. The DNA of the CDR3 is TGCAGTGCTAGCGTGACAGCTGGGTCCGAGCAGTACTTC.

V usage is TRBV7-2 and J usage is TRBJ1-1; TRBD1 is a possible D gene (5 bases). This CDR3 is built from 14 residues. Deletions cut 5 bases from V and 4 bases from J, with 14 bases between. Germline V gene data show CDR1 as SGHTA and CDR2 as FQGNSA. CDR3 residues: CASSVDRGTTEAFF. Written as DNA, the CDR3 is TGTGCCAGCAGCGTAGACCGGGGGACCACTGAAGCTTTCTTT.